These T cell receptor beta chains were read from a single sample in a study of T cells in Graves' hyperthyroidism and ophthalmopathy. TCRdb re-called the multiplex PCR reads through MiXCR, storing one row per CDR3 protein. In the table there are 560,000 or so distinct CDR3 sequences, 20% of which are singletons. Sequencing input: blood. These receptors were collected from a man aged 35-49 years with Graves' ophthalmopathy. The CDR3 runs from the conserved cysteine through the conserved F or W. D genes are given only for firm matches. Clone size is given for some rows only: seen once, a few or many times, or a class if the clone is expanded.

CDR3aa: CASRRQSGYTF
CDR3nt: TGTGCCAGTAGGCGTCAGAGCGGCTACACCTTC
d_gene: .
v_gene: TRBV19
abundance: .
j_gene: TRBJ1-2

CDR3aa: CASSPSGPYYEQYF
CDR3nt: TGTGCCAGCAGCCCTAGCGGGCCTTACTACGAGCAGTACTTC
d_gene: TRBD2
v_gene: TRBV12-3/TRBV12-4
abundance: .
j_gene: TRBJ2-7

CDR3aa: CASSVGLAGGGDTQYF
CDR3nt: TGTGCCAGCAGCGTCGGACTAGCGGGGGGAGGAGATACGCAGTATTTT
d_gene: TRBD2
v_gene: TRBV7-6
abundance: .
j_gene: TRBJ2-3

CDR3aa: CASSSREGSYNEQFF
CDR3nt: TGTGCTAGCAGCTCCCGGGAGGGGTCCTACAATGAGCAGTTCTTC
d_gene: TRBD2
v_gene: TRBV7-7
abundance: few
j_gene: TRBJ2-1

CDR3aa: CSARVGLGAKNIQYF
CDR3nt: TGCAGTGCTAGAGTCGGACTAGGCGCCAAAAACATTCAGTACTTC
d_gene: TRBD2
v_gene: TRBV20-1
abundance: many
j_gene: TRBJ2-4

CDR3aa: CASSEATGTGANVLTF
CDR3nt: TGTGCCAGCAGTGAAGCGACAGGGACGGGGGCCAACGTCCTGACTTTC
d_gene: TRBD1
v_gene: TRBV2
abundance: .
j_gene: TRBJ2-6

CDR3aa: CASSSAGGGYGYTF
CDR3nt: TGCGCCAGCAGTTCCGCAGGGGGGGGGTATGGCTACACCTTC
d_gene: TRBD1
v_gene: TRBV4-1
abundance: few
j_gene: TRBJ1-2

CDR3aa: CSAIGGADTQYF
CDR3nt: TGCAGTGCTATAGGGGGGGCAGATACGCAGTATTTT
d_gene: .
v_gene: TRBV20-1
abundance: few
j_gene: TRBJ2-3

CDR3aa: CAGRSHNSGGTEAFF
CDR3nt: TGTGCCGGGCGAAGCCATAATTCAGGGGGCACTGAAGCTTTCTTT
d_gene: TRBD1
v_gene: TRBV6-1
abundance: many
j_gene: TRBJ1-1

CDR3aa: CASSLAGAGEKLFF
CDR3nt: TGTGCCAGCAGCTTAGCCGGGGCCGGTGAAAAACTGTTTTTT
d_gene: .
v_gene: TRBV7-6
abundance: .
j_gene: TRBJ1-4

CDR3aa: CASNRTGEETQYF
CDR3nt: TGTGCCAGCAATCGGACAGGGGAAGAGACCCAGTACTTC
d_gene: TRBD1
v_gene: TRBV6-9
abundance: many
j_gene: TRBJ2-5

CDR3aa: CASSYPERDRGCHEQYF
CDR3nt: TGTGCCAGCAGTTACCCGGAACGGGACAGGGGGTGTCACGAGCAGTACTTC
d_gene: TRBD1
v_gene: TRBV6-5
abundance: many
j_gene: TRBJ2-7

CDR3aa: CSAKLADPKETQYF
CDR3nt: TGCAGTGCTAAACTAGCGGATCCTAAAGAGACCCAGTACTTC
d_gene: TRBD2
v_gene: TRBV20-1
abundance: few
j_gene: TRBJ2-5

CDR3aa: CASSPLTSGSPTDTQYF
CDR3nt: TGTGCCAGCAGTCCGCTGACTAGCGGGAGCCCCACAGATACGCAGTATTTT
d_gene: TRBD2
v_gene: TRBV4-2
abundance: many
j_gene: TRBJ2-3

CDR3aa: CASSLLAGGAQYF
CDR3nt: TGTGCCAGCAGTCTCCTAGCGGGAGGGGCCCAGTACTTC
d_gene: TRBD2
v_gene: TRBV7-9
abundance: .
j_gene: TRBJ2-5

CDR3aa: CASSYPGGWETQYF
CDR3nt: TGTGCCAGCAGCTACCCAGGGGGATGGGAGACCCAGTACTTC
d_gene: TRBD1
v_gene: TRBV7-8
abundance: many
j_gene: TRBJ2-5

CDR3aa: CASSQGMEEQYF
CDR3nt: TGTGCCAGCAGCCAGGGTATGGAAGAGCAGTACTTC
d_gene: .
v_gene: TRBV3-1
abundance: many
j_gene: TRBJ2-7

CDR3aa: CASSPRQGEKAFF
CDR3nt: TGTGCCAGCTCACCGAGACAGGGGGAAAAAGCTTTCTTT
d_gene: TRBD1
v_gene: TRBV18
abundance: many
j_gene: TRBJ1-1

CDR3aa: CSARGALRTPNQPQHF
CDR3nt: TGCAGTGCTAGAGGTGCCCTTCGGACCCCCAATCAGCCCCAGCATTTT
d_gene: .
v_gene: TRBV20-1
abundance: .
j_gene: TRBJ1-5

CDR3aa: CASSFQRATNEKLFF
CDR3nt: TGCGCCAGCAGCTTTCAGAGGGCGACTAATGAAAAACTGTTTTTT
d_gene: .
v_gene: TRBV5-1
abundance: few
j_gene: TRBJ1-4

CDR3aa: CASSQDVANLPYGYTF
CDR3nt: TGTGCCAGCAGCCAAGATGTAGCAAATTTACCGTATGGCTACACCTTC
d_gene: .
v_gene: TRBV3-2
abundance: many
j_gene: TRBJ1-2

CDR3aa: CASSFSTGGAFF
CDR3nt: TGTGCCAGCAGCTTCTCCACAGGTGGAGCTTTCTTT
d_gene: .
v_gene: TRBV7-9
abundance: few
j_gene: TRBJ1-1

CDR3aa: CASSIAVSTEAFF
CDR3nt: TGTGCCAGTAGTATAGCTGTAAGCACTGAAGCTTTCTTT
d_gene: .
v_gene: TRBV19
abundance: few
j_gene: TRBJ1-1

CDR3aa: CASSFGQALNNSPLHF
CDR3nt: TGTGCCAGCAGCTTCGGGCAGGCTCTAAATAATTCACCCCTCCACTTT
d_gene: .
v_gene: TRBV5-5
abundance: few
j_gene: TRBJ1-6

CDR3aa: CASRGVFTDTQYF
CDR3nt: TGCGCCAGCAGAGGAGTGTTCACAGATACGCAGTATTTT
d_gene: .
v_gene: TRBV5-1
abundance: .
j_gene: TRBJ2-3

CDR3aa: CASSYRFNYGYTF
CDR3nt: TGTGCCAGCAGTTACAGGTTTAACTATGGCTACACCTTC
d_gene: .
v_gene: TRBV12-3/TRBV12-4
abundance: many
j_gene: TRBJ1-2

CDR3aa: CASSSPGLLVF
CDR3nt: TGTGCCAGCAGTTCTCCGGGACTCCTTGTCTTC
d_gene: .
v_gene: TRBV6-5
abundance: .
j_gene: TRBJ2-1

CDR3aa: CASSSGPARTEAFF
CDR3nt: TGTGCCAGCAGTTCGGGGCCCGCTCGAACTGAAGCTTTCTTT
d_gene: .
v_gene: TRBV6-5
abundance: .
j_gene: TRBJ1-1

CDR3aa: CATRHAGSETQYF
CDR3nt: TGTGCCACCAGACACGCAGGGAGTGAGACCCAGTACTTC
d_gene: .
v_gene: TRBV15
abundance: few
j_gene: TRBJ2-5

CDR3aa: CASSARTNRGVLSGYTF
CDR3nt: TGTGCCAGTAGCGCACGAACGAACAGGGGTGTTTTGAGTGGCTACACCTTC
d_gene: TRBD1
v_gene: TRBV19
abundance: few
j_gene: TRBJ1-2

CDR3aa: CASSFGDRDHEQYF
CDR3nt: TGTGCCAGCAGCTTTGGGGACAGGGACCACGAGCAGTACTTC
d_gene: TRBD1
v_gene: TRBV28
abundance: many
j_gene: TRBJ2-7

CDR3aa: CASSFGQGTLGTEAFF
CDR3nt: TGTGCCAGCAGCTTTGGACAGGGGACGCTAGGAACTGAAGCTTTCTTT
d_gene: TRBD1
v_gene: TRBV7-8
abundance: many
j_gene: TRBJ1-1

CDR3aa: CASSKLAGSSYEQYF
CDR3nt: TGTGCCAGCAGCAAGCTAGCGGGGTCTTCCTACGAGCAGTACTTC
d_gene: TRBD2
v_gene: TRBV7-2
abundance: few
j_gene: TRBJ2-7

CDR3aa: CASTPHVGGTDTQYF
CDR3nt: TGTGCCAGCACTCCCCATGTTGGTGGCACAGATACGCAGTATTTT
d_gene: .
v_gene: TRBV28
abundance: many
j_gene: TRBJ2-3

CDR3aa: CSVDPAIYGYTF
CDR3nt: TGCAGCGTTGACCCGGCCATCTATGGCTACACCTTC
d_gene: .
v_gene: TRBV29-1
abundance: few
j_gene: TRBJ1-2

CDR3aa: CASSTGDNYNEQFF
CDR3nt: TGCGCCAGCAGCACCGGGGACAATTACAATGAGCAGTTCTTC
d_gene: .
v_gene: TRBV5-1
abundance: .
j_gene: TRBJ2-1

CDR3aa: CASTERGGSSYEQYF
CDR3nt: TGTGCCAGCACCGAGAGAGGGGGCTCCTCCTACGAGCAGTACTTC
d_gene: TRBD1
v_gene: TRBV28
abundance: few
j_gene: TRBJ2-7